This T cell receptor (beta chain) was retrieved from a study of identical twins. Germline loops: CDR1 SGHTA, CDR2 FQGTGA. Deletions cut 5 bases from V and 1 base from J, with 11 bases between. There are 14 residues in the CDR3. This clonotype was observed many times. TCRdb re-called the 5' RACE reads through MiXCR, storing one row per CDR3 protein. The sample holds 300,000 to 400,000 distinct CDR3 sequences, roughly an eighth seen once. This same sample was also part of a study on yellow fever vaccine responses in identical twins.

Material: CD8+ T cells sorted from blood. This receptor was obtained from a young woman in good health. This sequence joins TRBV7-3 and TRBJ1-1; D might be TRBD1 (6 bases). The DNA for the CDR3 is TGTGCCAGCAGCCGGGGGACACCGAACACTGAAGCTTTCTTT. Translating gives CASSRGTPNTEAFF.